These 13 T cell receptor beta chains share one sample of origin, sequenced in a study of identical twins. In TCRdb, the 5' RACE reads were re-called with MiXCR into one record per CDR3 protein. The data hold about 240,000 distinct CDR3 sequences, with roughly 12% observed a single time. The sample was also linked to a second study, of yellow fever vaccine responses in identical twins.

Sequenced: memory (CD45RO+) T cells sorted from blood. The receptors derive from a woman between 18 and 29 years old in good health.

V and J are TRBV7-8 and TRBJ2-2, with 15 bases identical to TRBD2. CDR3 size: 18 residues. The ends lost 5 bases at V and 5 bases at J; junction bases unmatched: 9. The germline V gene has CDR1 SGHVS and CDR2 FQNEAQ. CDR3: CASSEGGLAGGRTGELFF. The CDR3 DNA sequence: TGTGCCAGCAGCGAAGGGGGACTAGCGGGGGGTCGAACCGGGGAGCTGTTTTTT.

This rearrangement joins TRBV7-3 to TRBJ1-6; weak D call: TRBD1 (6 bases). CDR1 is SGHTA and CDR2 is FQGTGA in the germline V gene. Trimming stripped 2 bases from V and 10 bases from J, with 15 bases between. The CDR3 is made up of 15 amino acids. The CDR3 DNA reads as TGTGCCAGCAGCTTAGGGTCCAGGGGTGGCTCACCCCTCCACTTT. It codes for CASSLGSRGGSPLHF.

The table lists this clonotype with many counts. The chain joins TRBV20-1 to TRBJ2-1; a possible D gene is TRBD2 (6 bases). V lost 0 bases to trimming and J lost 0 bases, with 18 bases between them. The germline V gene has CDR1 DFQATT and CDR2 SNEGSKA (reference sequence). The CDR3 has 18 residues. The CDR3: CSARDQFSGLTSYNEQFF. In nucleotides, the CDR3 is TGCAGTGCTAGAGATCAATTCTCGGGACTCACCTCCTACAATGAGCAGTTCTTC.

This clonotype has only a few counts. The chain is built from TRBV20-1 and TRBJ1-1; 12 bases line up with TRBD1. Losses at the gene ends were 0 bases for V and 8 bases for J; bases not matched to a gene: 10. This CDR3 spans 16 amino acids. The germline CDR1 and CDR2 sequences are DFQATT and SNEGSKA (reference sequence). The CDR3 DNA follows: TGCAGTGCTAGAGATCTCAGGGGGACAGGGGGCGCCGAAGCTTTCTTT. As protein: CSARDLRGTGGAEAFF.

This clonotype was detected many times. The chain has TRBV4-3 and TRBJ2-1, with 8 bases matching TRBD2. CDR1 is LGHNA, CDR2 YSLEER, per germline. J gave up 4 bases and V 0 bases, and 5 bases lay outside the gene matches. The CDR3 is 16 amino acids. The CDR3 loop reads CASSQEGAGGYNEQFF. The DNA for the CDR3 is TGCGCCAGCAGCCAAGAAGGGGCGGGAGGTTACAATGAGCAGTTCTTC.

This clonotype was seen many times. The chain is built from TRBV20-1 and TRBJ2-2, with 11 bases identical to TRBD1. With 5 bases clipped from V and 6 bases from J, the junction kept 5 bases outside the gene matches. The CDR3 runs to 14 residues. Germline CDR1 and CDR2: DFQATT and SNEGSKA (reference sequence). CDR3 sequence (DNA): TGCAGTGCTCCGGACAGGGGGCCGGCCGGGGAGCTGTTTTTT. Its protein product is CSAPDRGPAGELFF.

The V call is TRBV7-2, the J call TRBJ1-2; TRBD1 matches 8 bases. The V gene's germline CDR1 is SGHTA and CDR2 FQGNSA. The CDR3 runs to 15 residues. The junction had 10 bases not matched to a gene; V was cut back by 5 bases and J by 5 bases. CDR3: CASSPTTGTGYGYTF. The CDR3 bases are TGTGCCAGCAGCCCTACCACTGGGACAGGATATGGCTACACCTTC.

This clonotype was observed a handful of times. This chain uses TRBV12-3 or TRBV12-4 with TRBJ1-1; possibly TRBD1 for D (6 bases). The V end was cut by 6 bases, the J end by 9 bases, with 17 bases between. The CDR3 has 13 amino acids. CDR3 loop: CASSMKGGPKAFF. The CDR3 DNA follows: TGTGCCAGCAGCATGAAGGGGGGGCCCAAAGCTTTCTTT.

This clonotype was counted a few times. The V gene is TRBV18, the J gene TRBJ2-1; 11 bases map to TRBD1. The ends lost 3 bases at V and 7 bases at J; junction bases unmatched: 11. The CDR3 loop spans 17 amino acids. Germline CDR1 reads KGHSH; CDR2 reads LQKENI. For the CDR3, the DNA is TGTGCCAGCTCACCGCCCGGACAGGGGGCGTATCAGAATGAGCAGTTCTTC. This gives the protein CASSPPGQGAYQNEQFF.

The genes are TRBV7-2 and TRBJ2-3, with D perhaps matching TRBD2 (6 bases). The CDR3 loop spans 15 amino acids. V gave up 3 bases and J gave up 4 bases, with 14 bases separating them. Germline V CDR1 and CDR2: SGHTA, FQGNSA. The CDR3 bases are TGTGCCAGCAGCTTTGCCATGGTAGCGGCAGATACGCAGTATTTT. Translation: CASSFAMVAADTQYF. The full variable domain, rest sourced from reference TRBV7-2 and TRBJ2-3, is GAGVSQSPSNKVTEKGKDVELRCDPISGHTALYWYRQSLGQGLEFLIYFQGNSAPDKSGLPSDRFSAERTGGSVSTLTIQRTQQEDSAVYLCASSFAMVAADTQYFGPGTRLTVL.

This clonotype has more than one count but fewer than ten. The chain links TRBV10-3 to TRBJ2-3; 10 bases agree with TRBD2. The CDR3 has 15 amino acids. V lost 4 bases, J lost 6 bases, and 7 bases stayed unmatched. CDR1 is ENHRY and CDR2 is SYGVKD in the germline V gene. CDR3 bases: TGTGCCATCAGTGGGCTAGCGGGGGCTGGTGATACGCAGTATTTT. Translated: CAISGLAGAGDTQYF.

The chain employs TRBV4-3 and TRBJ2-1, with D perhaps matching TRBD1 (6 bases). With 4 bases removed from V and 5 bases from J, the gap between germline ends came to 12 bases. The CDR3 is 14 amino acids. Germline assignment: CDR1 LGHNA and CDR2 YSLEER. Here the CDR3 reads CASSPTGRNNEQFF. CDR3 nucleotides: TGCGCCAGCAGCCCAACAGGGCGCAACAATGAGCAGTTCTTC.

Notes on this clonotype: One end of the junction fails to match germline, which may point to a read error. This chain links TRBV3-1 with TRBJ2-2; unclear D gene. This CDR3 region has 15 residues. CDR1 and CDR2 (germline): LGHDT, YNNKEL (reference sequence). The CDR3 DNA reads as TGTACCAGCAGCCCCCATGTCCTCTCTACCGGGGAGCTGTTTTTT. This sequence encodes CTSSPHVLSTGELFF.